This T cell receptor beta chain was observed in a study of blood T cell repertoires in COVID-19. In Seattle, patients joined the study during active infection and were tracked longitudinally. The V segment lost 2 bases and the J segment 4 bases; nucleotides outside the gene matches: 10. Germline V CDR1 and CDR2: SGDLS, YYNGEE. The CDR3 is made up of 16 amino acids. Authors' data handling: Amplification of reference gene primers was used by the study to estimate nucleated cell counts. TCRdb's table, derived via immunoSEQ multiplex PCR, lists solely in-frame clones and lacks some. V and J calls plus clone size are reproduced from that table; the DNA served to infer D and trimming. The sample lists 120,000 to 150,000 clones, roughly 88% occurring once.

The TCR sequence derives from a woman aged 55-70 years with COVID-19, enrolled during active disease. Sequenced: peripheral blood. This rearrangement joins TRBV9 to TRBJ1-2; the match to TRBD1 covers 8 bases. CDR3 amino acids: CASSVAAGGFGYGYTF. Written as DNA, the CDR3 is TGTGCCAGCAGCGTCGCGGCAGGGGGCTTCGGCTATGGCTACACCTTC.